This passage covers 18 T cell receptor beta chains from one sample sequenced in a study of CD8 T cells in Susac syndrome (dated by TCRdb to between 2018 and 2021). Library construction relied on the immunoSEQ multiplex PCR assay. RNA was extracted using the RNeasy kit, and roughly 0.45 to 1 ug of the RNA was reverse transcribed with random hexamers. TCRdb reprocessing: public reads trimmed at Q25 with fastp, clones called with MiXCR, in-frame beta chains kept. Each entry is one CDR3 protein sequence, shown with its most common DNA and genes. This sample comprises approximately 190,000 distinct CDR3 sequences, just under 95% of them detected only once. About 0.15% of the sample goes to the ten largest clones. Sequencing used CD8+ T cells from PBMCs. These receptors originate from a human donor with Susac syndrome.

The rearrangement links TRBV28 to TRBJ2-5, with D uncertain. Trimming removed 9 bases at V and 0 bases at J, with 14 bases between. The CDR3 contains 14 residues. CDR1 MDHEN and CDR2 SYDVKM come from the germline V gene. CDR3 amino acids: CASQPRAYQETQYF. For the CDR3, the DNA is TGTGCCAGTCAACCACGGGCCTACCAAGAGACCCAGTACTTC.

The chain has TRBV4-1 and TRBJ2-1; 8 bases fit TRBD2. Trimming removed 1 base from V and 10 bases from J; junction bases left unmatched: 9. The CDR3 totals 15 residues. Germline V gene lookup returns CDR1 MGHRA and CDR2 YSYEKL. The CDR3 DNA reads TGCGCCAGCAGCCAAGTCGGGAGGGGCCTAAGGGAGCAGTTCTTC. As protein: CASSQVGRGLREQFF.

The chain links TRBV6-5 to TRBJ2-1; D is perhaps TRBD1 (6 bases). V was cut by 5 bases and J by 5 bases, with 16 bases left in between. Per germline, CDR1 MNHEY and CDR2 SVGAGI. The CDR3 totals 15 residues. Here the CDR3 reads CASSPEDRDDNEQFF. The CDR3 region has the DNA TGTGCCAGCAGTCCCGAGGACAGAGACGACAATGAGCAGTTCTTC.

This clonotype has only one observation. CDR3 DNA: TGTGCCAGCAGTGCATTGACAGGGCTTGCTGGCTACACCTTC. Encoded protein: CASSALTGLAGYTF. This sequence joins TRBV12-3 or TRBV12-4 and TRBJ1-2, with 7 bases aligning to TRBD1. CDR3 length: 14 amino acids. V shed 5 bases, J shed 7 bases, and the junction held 10 bases outside the gene matches.

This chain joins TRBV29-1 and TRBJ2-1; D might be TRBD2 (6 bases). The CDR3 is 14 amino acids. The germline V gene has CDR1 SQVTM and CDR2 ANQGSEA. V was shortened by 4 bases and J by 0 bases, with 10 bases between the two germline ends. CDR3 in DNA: TGCAGCGTTGTAGGCGGGAACTCCTACAATGAGCAGTTCTTC. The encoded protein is CSVVGGNSYNEQFF.

Here the CDR3 DNA reads TGCGCCAGCAGCCAAGATCGCCCCGCGCCGGGAGGCTACACCTTC. Its translation is CASSQDRPAPGGYTF. This sequence joins TRBV4-1 and TRBJ1-2, with D unresolved. CDR1 is MGHRA, CDR2 YSYEKL, per germline. The CDR3 covers 15 residues. The germline V and J ends were trimmed by 0 bases and 8 bases, with 16 bases remaining between them.

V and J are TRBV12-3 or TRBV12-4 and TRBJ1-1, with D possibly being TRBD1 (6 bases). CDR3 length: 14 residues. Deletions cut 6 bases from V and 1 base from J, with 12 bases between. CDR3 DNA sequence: TGTGCCAGCAGCGGAGGACAGACGAACACTGAAGCTTTCTTT. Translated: CASSGGQTNTEAFF.

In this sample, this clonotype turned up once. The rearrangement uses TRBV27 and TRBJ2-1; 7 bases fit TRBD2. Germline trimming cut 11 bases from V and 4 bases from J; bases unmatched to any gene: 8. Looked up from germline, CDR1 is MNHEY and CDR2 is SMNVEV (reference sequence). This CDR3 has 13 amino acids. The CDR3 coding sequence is TGTGCCGCGGGGGAAAAAGGGTACAATGAGCAGTTCTTC. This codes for CAAGEKGYNEQFF.

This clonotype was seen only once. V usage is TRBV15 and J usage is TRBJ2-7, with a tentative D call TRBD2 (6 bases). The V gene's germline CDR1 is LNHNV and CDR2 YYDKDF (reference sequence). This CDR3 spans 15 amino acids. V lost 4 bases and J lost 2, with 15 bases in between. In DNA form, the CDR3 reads TGTGCCACCAGCATAGGGAGGCAGAGAACCTACGAGCAGTACTTC. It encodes CATSIGRQRTYEQYF.

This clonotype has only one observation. This CDR3 reads CASSFGTGRYEQYF. The CDR3 coding sequence is TGCGCCAGCAGCTTTGGGACAGGGCGTTACGAGCAGTACTTC. The chain couples TRBV5-1 to TRBJ2-7; TRBD1 agrees at 9 bases. Germline CDR1 and CDR2: SGHRS and YFSETQ. The CDR3 runs 14 residues. The V segment lost 2 bases and the J segment 4 bases; nucleotides outside the gene matches: 4.

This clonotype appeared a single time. The CDR3 nucleotides read TGTGCCAGCAGCTTGGACCGAATCACAGATACGCAGTATTTT. Its protein is CASSLDRITDTQYF. V is TRBV5-4 and J is TRBJ2-3, with D uncertain. This CDR3 is built from 14 residues. Trimming stripped 0 bases from V and 2 bases from J, with 7 bases between. The germline CDR1 and CDR2 sequences are SGHNT and YYREEE (reference sequence). Variable domain in full (rest from reference TRBV5-4 and TRBJ2-3): ETGVTQSPTHLIKTRGQQVTLRCSSQSGHNTVSWYQQALGQGPQFIFQYYREEENGRGNFPPRFSGLQFPNYSSELNVNALELDDSALYLCASSLDRITDTQYFGPGTRLTVL.

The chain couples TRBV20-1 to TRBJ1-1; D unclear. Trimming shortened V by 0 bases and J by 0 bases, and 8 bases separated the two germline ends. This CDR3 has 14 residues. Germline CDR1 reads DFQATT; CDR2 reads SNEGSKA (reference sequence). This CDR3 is CSARDLGMNTEAFF. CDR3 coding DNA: TGCAGTGCTAGAGATCTCGGAATGAACACTGAAGCTTTCTTT.

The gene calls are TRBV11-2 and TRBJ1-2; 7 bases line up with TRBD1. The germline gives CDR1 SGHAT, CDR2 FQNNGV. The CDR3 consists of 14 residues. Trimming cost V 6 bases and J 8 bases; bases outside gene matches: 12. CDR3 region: CASRPPGTADGYTF. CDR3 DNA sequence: TGTGCCAGCAGACCCCCCGGGACAGCGGACGGCTACACCTTC. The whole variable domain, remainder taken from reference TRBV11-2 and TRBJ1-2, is EAGVAQSPRYKIIEKRQSVAFWCNPISGHATLYWYQQILGQGPKLLIQFQNNGVVDDSQLPKDRFSAERLKGVDSTLKIQPAKLEDSAVYLCASRPPGTADGYTFGSGTRLTVV.

CDR3 residues: CASSSPAGRETQYF. CDR3 sequence (DNA): TGTGCCAGCTCATCCCCGGCGGGTAGGGAGACCCAGTACTTC. The chain uses TRBV18 and TRBJ2-5; perhaps TRBD2 as D (5 bases). There are 14 residues in the CDR3. Trimming removed 5 bases at V and 5 bases at J, with 15 bases between. The germline V gene encodes CDR1 KGHSH and CDR2 LQKENI.

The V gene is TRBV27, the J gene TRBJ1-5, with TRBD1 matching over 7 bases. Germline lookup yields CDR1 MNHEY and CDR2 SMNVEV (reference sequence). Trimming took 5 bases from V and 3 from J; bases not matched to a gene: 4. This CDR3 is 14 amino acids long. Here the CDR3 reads CASSPQGTNQPQHF. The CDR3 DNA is TGTGCCAGCAGTCCACAGGGGACCAATCAGCCCCAGCATTTT.

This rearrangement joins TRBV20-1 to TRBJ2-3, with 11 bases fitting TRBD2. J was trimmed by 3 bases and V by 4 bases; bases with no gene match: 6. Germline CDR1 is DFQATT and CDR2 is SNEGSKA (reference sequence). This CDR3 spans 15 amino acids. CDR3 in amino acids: CSATSSGGNTDTQYF. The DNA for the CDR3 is TGCAGTGCTACCTCTAGCGGGGGGAATACAGATACGCAGTATTTT.

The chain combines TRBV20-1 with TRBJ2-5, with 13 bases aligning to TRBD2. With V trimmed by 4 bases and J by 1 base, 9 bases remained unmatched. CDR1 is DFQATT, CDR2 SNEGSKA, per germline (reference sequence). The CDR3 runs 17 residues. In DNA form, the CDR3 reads TGCAGTGCTACCTATTCCGGGACTAGCGGGATCCAAGAGACCCAGTACTTC. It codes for CSATYSGTSGIQETQYF.

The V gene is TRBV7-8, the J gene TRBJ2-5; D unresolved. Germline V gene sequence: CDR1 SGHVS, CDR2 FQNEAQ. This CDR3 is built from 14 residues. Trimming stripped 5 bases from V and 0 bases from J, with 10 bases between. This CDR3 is CASSQRWDQETQYF. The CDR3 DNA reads TGTGCCAGCAGCCAGAGGTGGGACCAAGAGACCCAGTACTTC.